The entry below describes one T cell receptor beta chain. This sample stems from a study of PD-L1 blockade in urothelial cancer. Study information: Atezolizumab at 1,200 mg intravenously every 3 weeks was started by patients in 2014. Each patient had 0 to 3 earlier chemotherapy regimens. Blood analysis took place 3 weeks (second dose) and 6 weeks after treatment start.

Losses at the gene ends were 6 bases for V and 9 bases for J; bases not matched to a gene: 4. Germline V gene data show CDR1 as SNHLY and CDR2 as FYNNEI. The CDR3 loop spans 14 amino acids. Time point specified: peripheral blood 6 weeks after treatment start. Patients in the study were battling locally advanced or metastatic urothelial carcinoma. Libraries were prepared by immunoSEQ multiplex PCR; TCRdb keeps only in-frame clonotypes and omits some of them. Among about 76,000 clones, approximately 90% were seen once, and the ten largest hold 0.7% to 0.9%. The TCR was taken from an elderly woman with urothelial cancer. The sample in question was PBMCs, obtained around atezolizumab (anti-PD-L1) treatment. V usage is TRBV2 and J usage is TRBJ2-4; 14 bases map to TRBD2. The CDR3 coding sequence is TGTGCCAGCAGGTCCGGGACTAGCGGGAGCATTCAGTACTTC. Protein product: CASRSGTSGSIQYF. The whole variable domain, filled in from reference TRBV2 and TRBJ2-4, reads EPEVTQTPSHQVTQMGQEVILRCVPISNHLYFYWYRQILGQKVEFLVSFYNNEISEKSEIFDDQFSVERPDGSNFTLKIRSTKLEDSAMYFCASRSGTSGSIQYFGAGTRLSVL.